Listed here are 21 T cell receptor beta chains from one sample, sequenced in a study of blood T cell repertoires in COVID-19 (dated by TCRdb to the early 2020s). The library was prepared using the immunoSEQ multiplex PCR assay. Held by TCRdb, this immuneACCESS table contains in-frame sequences only and omits some clones. Under half of the omission traces to an unresolved V gene where checked; the cause of the rest is unknown. In this sample the table shows under 200,000 clones, 65% to 85% of which occur a single time. Jointly, the top ten make up around 3.6% of the sample. Sequencing was carried out using PBMCs or T cells enriched from blood (not recorded which). The receptors originated from a woman between 45 and 60 years old in a cohort exposed to, infected with or recovered from COVID-19 (not recorded which).

The chain recombines TRBV6-2 or TRBV6-3 with TRBJ2-7; D possibly corresponds to TRBD1 (7 bases). Germline V CDR1 and CDR2: MNHEY, SVGEGT. The CDR3 totals 11 residues. V was cut by 6 bases and J by 13 bases, with 16 bases left in between. The CDR3 sequence is CASSSGGPRYF. CDR3 sequence (DNA): TGTGCCAGCAGCTCAGGGGGGCCGCGCTACTTC.

This clone was recorded a few times. The V and J genes are TRBV4-1 and TRBJ1-5; unclear D gene. The ends were cut back, 4 bases at V and 0 bases at J, with 10 bases in the middle. This CDR3 is built from 15 residues. Per germline, CDR1 MGHRA and CDR2 YSYEKL. CDR3 residues: CASSPQAASNQPQHF. In DNA, the CDR3 is TGCGCCAGCAGCCCTCAAGCTGCTAGCAATCAGCCCCAGCATTTT.

This clone turned up a few times. This chain links TRBV27 with TRBJ1-1; the match to TRBD1 covers 7 bases. CDR3 length: 14 residues. Germline V lookup: CDR1 MNHEY, CDR2 SMNVEV (reference sequence). Germline trimming cut 6 bases from V and 3 bases from J; bases unmatched to any gene: 7. CDR3 nucleotide sequence: TGTGCCAGCAGGACCGACAGGGCGGACACTGAAGCTTTCTTT. Amino acid sequence: CASRTDRADTEAFF.

The rearrangement links TRBV5-4 to TRBJ2-7; D may be TRBD1 (6 bases). The CDR3 runs to 14 residues. Germline V CDR1 and CDR2: SGHNT, YYREEE (reference sequence). V gave up 6 bases and J gave up 2 bases, with 15 bases separating them. DNA of the CDR3: TGTGCCAGCAACCGTCCAGGGGATACCTACGAGCAGTACTTC. It translates to CASNRPGDTYEQYF.

This sequence joins TRBV29-1 and TRBJ1-2, with D maybe TRBD1 (6 bases). This CDR3 is built from 13 residues. The germline CDR1 and CDR2 sequences are SQVTM and ANQGSEA. Trimming cost V 5 bases and J 5 bases, with 15 bases left between them. This CDR3 is CSVSNNRAYGYTF. The CDR3 DNA sequence: TGCAGCGTTTCCAATAACAGGGCGTATGGCTACACCTTC.

The V call is TRBV5-4, the J call TRBJ2-3; TRBD1 agrees at 8 bases. CDR1 is SGHNT, CDR2 YYREEE, per germline (reference sequence). The CDR3 is 16 residues long. V lost 0 bases, J lost 1 base, and 4 bases stayed unmatched. The CDR3 sequence: CASSLAGTGRTDTQYF. CDR3 coding DNA: TGTGCCAGCAGCTTGGCCGGGACAGGCCGCACAGATACGCAGTATTTT. Full variable domain (outside the CDR3, taken from reference TRBV5-4 and TRBJ2-3): ETGVTQSPTHLIKTRGQQVTLRCSSQSGHNTVSWYQQALGQGPQFIFQYYREEENGRGNFPPRFSGLQFPNYSSELNVNALELDDSALYLCASSLAGTGRTDTQYFGPGTRLTVL.

V is TRBV29-1 and J is TRBJ2-1; 9 bases line up with TRBD1. CDR1 and CDR2 from the germline V gene are SQVTM and ANQGSEA. The junction had 10 bases not matched to a gene; V was cut back by 6 bases and J by 4 bases. The CDR3 has 15 residues. CDR3 amino acids: CSVPTGGTGYNEQFF. CDR3 DNA sequence: TGCAGCGTCCCAACTGGTGGGACAGGGTACAATGAGCAGTTCTTC.

J is TRBJ2-3 and V is TRBV21-1; the table's D gene call, TRBD2, was not cross checked with the DNA. TRBV21-1 is a pseudogene locus. The CDR3 is 16 amino acids. CDR3 protein: CASSTVLAAIRGAQYF. The CDR3 DNA reads as TGTGCCAGCAGCACCGTGCTAGCGGCTATCAGGGGTGCGCAGTATTTT.

J is TRBJ1-2 and V is TRBV3-1 (or the pseudogene TRBV3-2); D might be TRBD1 (6 bases). The germline gives CDR1 LGHDT, CDR2 YNNKEL (reference sequence). V was shortened by 3 bases and J by 6 bases, with 14 bases between the two germline ends. CDR3 size: 14 residues. The CDR3 reads CASSQGHHQNGYTF. In DNA, the CDR3 is TGTGCCAGCAGCCAGGGACACCACCAAAATGGCTACACCTTC.

This clone was counted between two and nine times. The chain recombines TRBV7-9 with TRBJ1-1; D not resolved. Per the germline V gene, CDR1 is SEHNR and CDR2 is FQNEAQ (reference sequence). V lost 4 bases and J lost 4, with 13 bases in between. This CDR3 comprises 14 residues. As DNA, the CDR3 is TGTGCCAGCAGCTCGACCGGGGATAGCACTGAAGCTTTCTTT. Translated: CASSSTGDSTEAFF.

The J gene is TRBJ2-5, the V gene TRBV5-5; a weak D match, TRBD2 (5 bases). CDR1 and CDR2 from the germline V gene are SGHKS and YYEKEE (reference sequence). The CDR3 is 15 residues long. Trimming removed 2 bases at V and 5 bases at J, with 16 bases between. As DNA, the CDR3 is TGTGCCAGCAGCTTCTCTTCTTCCTCGGGGGAGACCCAGTACTTC. Translating it yields CASSFSSSSGETQYF.

V and J are TRBV2 and TRBJ2-7, with 11 bases aligning to TRBD1. Germline CDR1 SNHLY, CDR2 FYNNEI. V was clipped by 8 bases and J by 4 bases; unmatched bases: 7. The CDR3 sequence is 14 residues long. CDR3 amino acids: CASRRDRGVYEQYF. The CDR3 nucleotides are TGTGCCAGCCGGAGGGACAGGGGGGTGTACGAGCAGTACTTC.

The rearrangement joins TRBV19 to TRBJ1-5, with TRBD1 matching over 9 bases. This CDR3 has 15 amino acids. CDR1 is LNHDA, CDR2 SQIVND, per germline (reference sequence). The junction had 11 bases not matched to a gene; V was cut back by 8 bases and J by 6 bases. The CDR3 here is CASLAPDRGSQPQHF. DNA of the CDR3: TGTGCCAGTCTGGCTCCGGACAGGGGTAGTCAGCCCCAGCATTTT. Together with reference TRBV19 and TRBJ1-5, the CDR3 gives the full variable domain: DGGITQSPKYLFRKEGQNVTLSCEQNLNHDAMYWYRQDPGQGLRLIYYSQIVNDFQKGDIAEGYSVSREKKESFPLTVTSAQKNPTAFYLCASLAPDRGSQPQHFGDGTRLSIL.

Regarding this clone: Other DNA sequences in the sample encode the same CDR3. The rearrangement uses TRBV11-3 and TRBJ2-3; D possibly corresponds to TRBD2 (5 bases). The V gene's germline CDR1 is SGHNT and CDR2 YENEEA. This CDR3 is 13 amino acids long. The V end was cut by 5 bases, the J end by 1 base, with 7 bases between. CDR3 region: CASSPGGTDTQYF. The DNA for the CDR3 is TGTGCCAGCAGCCCCGGGGGCACAGATACGCAGTATTTT.

The V gene is TRBV4-1, the J gene TRBJ1-5; a possible D gene is TRBD1 (5 bases). The CDR3 loop spans 18 amino acids. The germline V gene encodes CDR1 MGHRA and CDR2 YSYEKL. Trimming cost V 0 bases and J 3 bases, with 18 bases left between them. The CDR3 DNA reads as TGCGCCAGCAGCCAAGATCCCCCGTCAGACAGACCCAATCAGCCCCAGCATTTT. Residues: CASSQDPPSDRPNQPQHF.

V gene TRBV11-2 combines with J gene TRBJ1-2; no reliable D call. Between the trimmed V and J ends, which lost 0 bases and 4 bases, there was a span of 12 bases. The V gene's germline CDR1 is SGHAT and CDR2 FQNNGV. The length of the CDR3 is 15 residues. The CDR3 loop reads CASSLENSFAYGYTF. DNA for the CDR3: TGTGCCAGCAGCTTAGAGAACAGCTTCGCCTATGGCTACACCTTC. Using reference TRBV11-2 and TRBJ1-2 for the parts outside the CDR3, the full variable domain is EAGVAQSPRYKIIEKRQSVAFWCNPISGHATLYWYQQILGQGPKLLIQFQNNGVVDDSQLPKDRFSAERLKGVDSTLKIQPAKLEDSAVYLCASSLENSFAYGYTFGSGTRLTVV.

The CDR3 here is CASSVSGGYGAEAFF. The CDR3 DNA reads TGTGCCAGCAGCGTCAGTGGGGGGTACGGGGCTGAAGCTTTCTTT. The gene calls are TRBV9 and TRBJ1-1; D is perhaps TRBD1 (5 bases). Germline CDR1 SGDLS, CDR2 YYNGEE. Trimming removed 2 bases at V and 6 bases at J, with 17 bases between. The CDR3 length is 15 residues.

This sequence joins TRBV28 and TRBJ1-1; perhaps TRBD1 as D (5 bases). Germline CDR1 and CDR2: MDHEN and SYDVKM. This CDR3 contains 12 residues. V was shortened by 6 bases and J by 6 bases, with 11 bases between the two germline ends. The DNA of the CDR3 is TGTGCCAGCAGCGGGGAGGGGTCTGAAGCTTTCTTT. This encodes CASSGEGSEAFF.

This clone showed up many times. The chain recombines TRBV5-4 with TRBJ2-7; 8 nucleotides agree with TRBD1. J gave up 6 bases and V 7 bases, and 15 bases lay outside the gene matches. The germline V gene encodes CDR1 SGHNT and CDR2 YYREEE (reference sequence). This CDR3 region has 15 residues. CDR3: CASFEYRGAGSEQYF. Here the CDR3 DNA reads TGTGCCAGCTTCGAATACAGGGGGGCAGGTAGCGAGCAGTACTTC.

The gene calls are TRBV19 and TRBJ1-5; TRBD1 matches 8 bases. V trimming: 7 bases; J trimming: 7 bases; junction bases outside the gene matches: 6. Germline V gene lookup returns CDR1 LNHDA and CDR2 SQIVND (reference sequence). This CDR3 region has 13 residues. CDR3 bases: TGTGCCAGTAATCAGGGGGCAAGGCAGCCCCAGCATTTT. This encodes CASNQGARQPQHF.

The V call is TRBV6-1, the J call TRBJ1-2, with D possibly TRBD1 on 6 matching bases. The V gene lost 0 bases and the J gene lost 4 bases, with 18 bases spanning the gap. CDR1 and CDR2 from the germline V gene are MNHNS and SASEGT. CDR3 length: 17 residues. The CDR3 protein is CASSEAVSGTHTYGYTF. The CDR3 DNA reads TGTGCCAGCAGTGAAGCGGTGTCCGGGACACACACCTATGGCTACACCTTC.